Sequencing of this T cell receptor beta chain was carried out in a study of T-cell reconstitution after alpha-beta-depleted transplantation in children. The CDR3 spans 14 residues. The junction had 11 bases not matched to a gene; V was cut back by 5 bases and J by 8 bases. Unique molecular identifiers tagged the TCRbeta library. TCRdb passed the PCR reads through MiXCR, listing each CDR3 protein once. The sample contains hundreds of thousands of distinct CDR3 sequences, 9.5% to 15% of which appear only once. This clonotype appeared many times. Source: PBMCs from the stem cell graft donor, taken from the stem cell graft. The genes are TRBV12-3 or TRBV12-4 and TRBJ1-2, with 7 bases identical to TRBD1. This TCR was recovered from a human donor who donated a stem cell graft to a child with combined immunodeficiency. CDR3 DNA: TGTGCCAGCAGTCCATACAGGGGATCGAGGGGCTACACCTTC. This translates into CASSPYRGSRGYTF.